This is a list of T cell receptor beta chains from one sample in a study of T cell changes during pregnancy in multiple sclerosis. Assay used: immunoSEQ multiplex PCR; TCRdb lists only in-frame clones, some missing. The data show some 100,000 clones, approximately 91% seen once. The sample consisted of peripheral blood, taken in the second trimester of pregnancy. These receptors were taken from a female donor with multiple sclerosis, enrolled in a pregnancy study. CDR3s include the opening cysteine and the closing phenylalanine or tryptophan. Each record gives: V gene, J gene, clone size, D gene, CDR3 DNA, CDR3 protein. The D gene is left open where the match is weak. A row's size may be missing; if present it is once, few, many or a size class.

V: TRBV28
J: TRBJ1-5
size: -
D: TRBD1
DNA: TGTGCCACCACAAACTCCGTTCCGGGACAGGGACTCTATAGCAATCAGCCCCAGCATTTT
CDR3: CATTNSVPGQGLYSNQPQHF

V: TRBV5-1
J: TRBJ2-3
size: -
D: -
DNA: TGCGCCAGCAGCTTGGCCAAAGATACGCAGTATTTT
CDR3: CASSLAKDTQYF

V: TRBV7-2
J: TRBJ2-1
size: -
D: -
DNA: TGTGCCAGCAGACCGTCGAGCGCGAGCTCCTACAATGAGCAGTTCTTC
CDR3: CASRPSSASSYNEQFF

V: TRBV2
J: TRBJ2-7
size: -
D: -
DNA: TGTGCCAGCATCCCTCGCGAGACACTCACCTACGAGCAGTACTTC
CDR3: CASIPRETLTYEQYF

V: TRBV5-4
J: TRBJ1-5
size: few
D: TRBD1
DNA: TGTGCCAGCAGCCTATGGACAGGGATGGATCAGCCCCAGCATTTT
CDR3: CASSLWTGMDQPQHF

V: TRBV6-5
J: TRBJ2-7
size: -
D: TRBD1
DNA: TGTGCCAGCGCGGACTCGACAGGGGGATCCTACGAGCAGTACTTC
CDR3: CASADSTGGSYEQYF

V: TRBV28
J: TRBJ2-6
size: -
D: TRBD1
DNA: TGTGCCAGCAGTCGACAGGGATCTGGGGCCAACGTCCTGACTTTC
CDR3: CASSRQGSGANVLTF

V: TRBV19
J: TRBJ2-7
size: -
D: TRBD2
DNA: TGTGCCAGTAGTATAGAGGCTAGCGGGAGCTCAGGTCTCCTCTACGAGCAGTACTTC
CDR3: CASSIEASGSSGLLYEQYF

V: TRBV6-5
J: TRBJ2-7
size: -
D: TRBD2
DNA: TGTGCCAGCAGTTACTCGACTAGCGGGGCAACCTACGAGCAGTACTTC
CDR3: CASSYSTSGATYEQYF

V: TRBV10-3
J: TRBJ2-7
size: -
D: TRBD1
DNA: TGTGCCATCAACCGCCTGGCGGGACAGGGGAGGGACGAGCAGTACTTC
CDR3: CAINRLAGQGRDEQYF

V: TRBV28
J: TRBJ1-1
size: -
D: -
DNA: TGTGCCAGCAGGGACAGACCTAGGGGCACTGAAGCTTTCTTT
CDR3: CASRDRPRGTEAFF

V: TRBV30
J: TRBJ2-5
size: -
D: TRBD2
DNA: TGTGCCTGGAGTGTACTCCGGACTAGCGGGCGCCAAGAGACCCAGTACTTC
CDR3: CAWSVLRTSGRQETQYF

V: TRBV7-4
J: TRBJ2-7
size: once
D: TRBD2
DNA: TGTGCCAGCAGCACAGCTAGCGGGAGGCTTTGGGATCTTACCTACGAGCAGTACTTC
CDR3: CASSTASGRLWDLTYEQYF

V: TRBV28
J: TRBJ2-1
size: -
D: TRBD2
DNA: TGTGCCAGCAGGCTAGCGGGAGCTTACAATGAGCAGTTCTTC
CDR3: CASRLAGAYNEQFF

V: TRBV29-1
J: TRBJ2-7
size: -
D: TRBD1
DNA: TGCAGCGTTGAAGACAGGGGGAAAACCTACGAGCAGTACTTC
CDR3: CSVEDRGKTYEQYF

V: TRBV11-2
J: TRBJ2-5
size: -
D: TRBD2
DNA: TGTGCCAGCAGCTTGACTAGCGGGAGGGAAGAGACCCAGTACTTC
CDR3: CASSLTSGREETQYF

V: TRBV6-6
J: TRBJ2-1
size: -
D: TRBD2
DNA: TGTGCCAGCCTTGGACTAGGCGTACAGAATGAGCAGTTCTTC
CDR3: CASLGLGVQNEQFF

V: TRBV6-5
J: TRBJ2-7
size: -
D: -
DNA: TGTGCCAGCAGAGGCAGGGACTCCTACGAGCAGTACTTC
CDR3: CASRGRDSYEQYF

V: TRBV13
J: TRBJ1-1
size: -
D: -
DNA: TGTGCCAGCAGAACTTGGGGGGAAAAGACTGAAGCTTTCTTT
CDR3: CASRTWGEKTEAFF

V: TRBV7-9
J: TRBJ2-2
size: -
D: -
DNA: TGTGCCAGCAGCTTAGATTATGGGGGCCCGTCTCCCGGGGAGCTGTTTTTT
CDR3: CASSLDYGGPSPGELFF

V: TRBV7-6
J: TRBJ2-1
size: once
D: TRBD2
DNA: TGTGCCAGCAGCTCTCGACTAGCGGGAAATGAGCAGTTCTTC
CDR3: CASSSRLAGNEQFF

V: TRBV29-1
J: TRBJ1-1
size: -
D: -
DNA: TGCAGCGTTGAAGATCTCTGGGGGGCTGAAGCTTTCTTT
CDR3: CSVEDLWGAEAFF

V: TRBV4-1
J: TRBJ1-1
size: -
D: TRBD1
DNA: TGCGCCAGCAGCCACGCGCCGGGACAGCCGAACACTGAAGCTTTCTTT
CDR3: CASSHAPGQPNTEAFF

V: TRBV28
J: TRBJ2-7
size: -
D: -
DNA: TGTGCCAGCAAGAATCGGACTCTGTGGACCGAGCAGTACTTC
CDR3: CASKNRTLWTEQYF

V: TRBV19
J: TRBJ2-5
size: -
D: -
DNA: TGTGCCAGTAGTATAGACAAGGGGGAGACCCAGTACTTC
CDR3: CASSIDKGETQYF

V: TRBV7-2
J: TRBJ2-7
size: -
D: -
DNA: TGTGCCAGCAGCTTAGTTGGAGGGAACGAGCAGTACTTC
CDR3: CASSLVGGNEQYF

V: TRBV6-6
J: TRBJ2-1
size: -
D: -
DNA: TGTGCCAGCGCAGGGGCCGGAAGCTACAATGAGCAGTTCTTC
CDR3: CASAGAGSYNEQFF

V: TRBV4-3
J: TRBJ2-1
size: -
D: TRBD2
DNA: TGCGCCAGCAGCCGAACTAGCGGGAGTCTCAATGAGCAGTTCTTC
CDR3: CASSRTSGSLNEQFF

V: TRBV27
J: TRBJ1-2
size: -
D: TRBD1
DNA: TGTGCCAGCAGCCCTTATCCGGGACAGAGCTATGGCTACACCTTC
CDR3: CASSPYPGQSYGYTF

V: TRBV11-3
J: TRBJ2-7
size: -
D: -
DNA: TGTGCCAGCAGCTTAGTTGCAGGGGAGCAGTACTTC
CDR3: CASSLVAGEQYF

V: TRBV28
J: TRBJ2-7
size: -
D: -
DNA: TGTGCCAGCAGTTTTACGAGGGCAGTGGACGAGCAGTACTTC
CDR3: CASSFTRAVDEQYF

V: TRBV28
J: TRBJ1-5
size: -
D: -
DNA: TGTGCCAGCAGTTCACGGTTAAATAGCAATCAGCCCCAGCATTTT
CDR3: CASSSRLNSNQPQHF

V: TRBV5-1
J: TRBJ2-7
size: -
D: TRBD1
DNA: TGCGCCAGCAGCCGGGACAGTTACTCCTACGAGCAGTACTTC
CDR3: CASSRDSYSYEQYF

V: TRBV4-1
J: TRBJ1-4
size: -
D: TRBD1
DNA: TGCGCCAGCAGCCTCCTAGGACAGGGCAATGAAAAACTGTTTTTT
CDR3: CASSLLGQGNEKLFF

V: TRBV30
J: TRBJ1-6
size: -
D: TRBD1
DNA: TGTGCCTGGAGTGAGTTCCCCGGACAGGGGAATTCACCCCTCCACTTT
CDR3: CAWSEFPGQGNSPLHF

V: TRBV7-6
J: TRBJ2-1
size: -
D: TRBD2
DNA: TGTGCCAGCAGCTTAGCGCTAGCGGGAGCAATTTTATCCAATGAGCAGTTCTTC
CDR3: CASSLALAGAILSNEQFF

V: TRBV5-5
J: TRBJ2-7
size: -
D: TRBD2
DNA: TGTGCCAGCAGCTTGGGAGGCGGGAGTTCTACCTACGAGCAGTACTTC
CDR3: CASSLGGGSSTYEQYF

V: TRBV6-5
J: TRBJ1-2
size: -
D: -
DNA: TGTGCCAGCACCCTCATGGCAGGGGACTATGGCTACACCTTC
CDR3: CASTLMAGDYGYTF

V: TRBV5-5
J: TRBJ2-7
size: -
D: TRBD1
DNA: TGTGCCAGCAACTTGGGGGACAGGGCCACCTACGAGCAGTACTTC
CDR3: CASNLGDRATYEQYF

V: TRBV2
J: TRBJ2-3
size: -
D: -
DNA: TGTGCCAGCAAACTCCTAACTAGCACAGATACGCAGTATTTT
CDR3: CASKLLTSTDTQYF

V: TRBV2
J: TRBJ1-1
size: -
D: -
DNA: TGTGCCAGCAGTGGTTCGGGGGGACCCCGTTTGGCTGAAGCTTTCTTT
CDR3: CASSGSGGPRLAEAFF

V: TRBV5-4
J: TRBJ2-1
size: -
D: -
DNA: TGTGCCAGCACCCCCCAGGGATACGATGAGCAGTTCTTC
CDR3: CASTPQGYDEQFF

V: TRBV7-9
J: TRBJ1-1
size: -
D: -
DNA: TGTGCCAGCAGCCATGGACTAGAGTCTAACACTGAAGCTTTCTTT
CDR3: CASSHGLESNTEAFF

V: TRBV7-9
J: TRBJ2-5
size: -
D: TRBD2
DNA: TGTGCCAGCAGTCGGTCCGGGAGGGTAGGAGAGACCCAGTACTTC
CDR3: CASSRSGRVGETQYF

V: TRBV5-1
J: TRBJ2-5
size: -
D: -
DNA: TGCGCCAGCAGCTTGGCCCCCGGTAAAGAGACCCAGTACTTC
CDR3: CASSLAPGKETQYF

V: TRBV19
J: TRBJ1-5
size: -
D: TRBD1
DNA: TGTGCCAGTAGCAGGGGGATGGGCAATCAGCCCCAGCATTTT
CDR3: CASSRGMGNQPQHF

V: TRBV19
J: TRBJ2-2
size: few
D: -
DNA: TGTGCCAGTAGTGATTCGGGACAGAACACCGGGGAGCTGTTTTTT
CDR3: CASSDSGQNTGELFF

V: TRBV7-9
J: TRBJ1-5
size: -
D: TRBD1
DNA: TGTGCCAGCAGCAGGGACAGGATAGGATCCAATCAGCCCCAGCATTTT
CDR3: CASSRDRIGSNQPQHF

V: TRBV7-2
J: TRBJ2-7
size: -
D: -
DNA: TGTGCCAGCAGCTTAAGGGGGGGGTCCTACGAGCAGTACTTC
CDR3: CASSLRGGSYEQYF

V: TRBV28
J: TRBJ2-3
size: -
D: -
DNA: TGTGCCAGCAGTTTCTCCCTCGGGTTCACAGATACGCAGTATTTT
CDR3: CASSFSLGFTDTQYF

V: TRBV5-4
J: TRBJ1-4
size: -
D: TRBD1
DNA: TGTGCCAGCAGAGACAGGGGAGGTGAAAAACTGTTTTTT
CDR3: CASRDRGGEKLFF

V: TRBV28
J: TRBJ2-5
size: -
D: -
DNA: TGTGCCAGCAGTTTCCCTGGGGGGGGGCGTGGGGAGACCCAGTACTTC
CDR3: CASSFPGGGRGETQYF

V: TRBV29-1
J: TRBJ2-2
size: -
D: TRBD1
DNA: TGCAGCGTTGCCCAGAACAGGGGGGGGGAGCTGTTTTTT
CDR3: CSVAQNRGGELFF

V: TRBV19
J: TRBJ1-1
size: -
D: -
DNA: TGTGCCAGTAGTAGGGCAGGCTCTGCGAACACTGAAGCTTTCTTT
CDR3: CASSRAGSANTEAFF

V: TRBV19
J: TRBJ2-2
size: -
D: -
DNA: TGTGCCAGTAATAGGGGTCTTCTGGGGACTGGCACCGGGGAGCTGTTTTTT
CDR3: CASNRGLLGTGTGELFF